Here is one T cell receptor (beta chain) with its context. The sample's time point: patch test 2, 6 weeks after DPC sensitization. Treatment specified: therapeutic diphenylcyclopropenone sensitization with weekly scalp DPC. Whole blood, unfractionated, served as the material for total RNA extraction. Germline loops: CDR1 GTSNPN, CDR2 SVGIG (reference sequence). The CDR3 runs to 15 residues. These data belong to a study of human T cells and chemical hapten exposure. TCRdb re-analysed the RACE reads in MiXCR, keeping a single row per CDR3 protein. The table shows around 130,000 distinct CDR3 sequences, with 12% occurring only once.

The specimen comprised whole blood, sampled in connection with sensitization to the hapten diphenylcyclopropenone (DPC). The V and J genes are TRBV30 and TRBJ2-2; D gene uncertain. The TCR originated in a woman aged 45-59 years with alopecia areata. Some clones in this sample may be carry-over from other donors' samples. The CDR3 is CAGKGRSYEAGELFF. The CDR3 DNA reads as TGTGCTGGGAAGGGAAGGAGTTATGAGGCCGGGGAGCTGTTTTTT.